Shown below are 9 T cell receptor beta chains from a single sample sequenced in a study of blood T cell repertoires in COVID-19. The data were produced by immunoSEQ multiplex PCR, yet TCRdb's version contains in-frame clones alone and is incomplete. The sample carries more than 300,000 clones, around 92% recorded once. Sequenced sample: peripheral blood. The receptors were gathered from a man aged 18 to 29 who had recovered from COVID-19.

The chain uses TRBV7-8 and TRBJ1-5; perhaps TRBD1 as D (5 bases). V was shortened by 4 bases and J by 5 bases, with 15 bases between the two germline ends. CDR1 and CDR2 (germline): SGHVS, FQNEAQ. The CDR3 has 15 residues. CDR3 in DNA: TGTGCCAGCAGCTCCTCTGGGGGGAAATATCAGCCCCAGCATTTT. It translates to CASSSSGGKYQPQHF. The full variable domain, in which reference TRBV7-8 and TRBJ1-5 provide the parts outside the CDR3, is GAGVSQSPRYKVAKRGQDVALRCDPISGHVSLFWYQQALGQGPEFLTYFQNEAQLDKSGLPSDRFFAERPEGSVSTLKIQRTQQEDSAVYLCASSSSGGKYQPQHFGDGTRLSIL.

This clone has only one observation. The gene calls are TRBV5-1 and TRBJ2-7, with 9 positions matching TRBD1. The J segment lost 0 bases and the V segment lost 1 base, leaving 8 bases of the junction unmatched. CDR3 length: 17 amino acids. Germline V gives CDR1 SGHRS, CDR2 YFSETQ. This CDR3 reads CASSLWGGQGSSYEQYF. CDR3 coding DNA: TGCGCCAGCAGCTTGTGGGGGGGACAGGGCTCCTCCTACGAGCAGTACTTC.

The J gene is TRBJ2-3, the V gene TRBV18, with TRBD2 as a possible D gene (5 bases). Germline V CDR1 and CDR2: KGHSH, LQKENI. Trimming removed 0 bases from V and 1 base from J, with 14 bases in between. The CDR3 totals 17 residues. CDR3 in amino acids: CASSPPPSSTGTDTQYF. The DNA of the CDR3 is TGTGCCAGCTCACCACCGCCTAGCTCCACGGGCACAGATACGCAGTATTTT.

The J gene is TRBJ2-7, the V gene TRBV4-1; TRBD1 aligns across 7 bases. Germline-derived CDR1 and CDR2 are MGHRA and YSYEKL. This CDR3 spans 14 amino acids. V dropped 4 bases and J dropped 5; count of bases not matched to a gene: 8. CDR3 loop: CASSLTTGRNEQYF. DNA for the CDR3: TGCGCCAGCAGCCTCACGACAGGGCGGAACGAGCAGTACTTC.

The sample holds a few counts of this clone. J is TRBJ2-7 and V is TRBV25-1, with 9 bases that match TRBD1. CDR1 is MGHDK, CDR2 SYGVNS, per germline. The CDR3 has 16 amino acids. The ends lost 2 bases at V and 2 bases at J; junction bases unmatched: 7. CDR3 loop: CASSERARTGAYEQYF. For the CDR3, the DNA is TGTGCCAGCAGTGAAAGGGCCCGGACAGGGGCCTACGAGCAGTACTTC.

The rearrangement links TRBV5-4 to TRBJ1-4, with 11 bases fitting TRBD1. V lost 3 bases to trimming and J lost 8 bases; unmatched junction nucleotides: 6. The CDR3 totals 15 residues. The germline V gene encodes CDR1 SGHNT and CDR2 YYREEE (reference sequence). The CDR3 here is CASSYRTGGEEKLFF. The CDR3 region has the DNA TGTGCCAGCAGCTATCGGACAGGGGGCGAGGAAAAACTGTTTTTT.

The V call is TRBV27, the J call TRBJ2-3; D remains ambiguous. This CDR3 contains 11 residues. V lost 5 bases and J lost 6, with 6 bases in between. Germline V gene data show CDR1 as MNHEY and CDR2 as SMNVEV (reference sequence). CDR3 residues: CASSPPDTQYF. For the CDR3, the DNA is TGTGCCAGCAGTCCCCCGGATACGCAGTATTTT.

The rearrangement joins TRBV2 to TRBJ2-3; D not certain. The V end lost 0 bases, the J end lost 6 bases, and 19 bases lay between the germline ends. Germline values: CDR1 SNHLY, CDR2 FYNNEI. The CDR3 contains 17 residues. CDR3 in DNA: TGTGCCAGCAGTGAAGCGCGGAACCCTCGAGATGCGGATACGCAGTATTTT. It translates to CASSEARNPRDADTQYF.

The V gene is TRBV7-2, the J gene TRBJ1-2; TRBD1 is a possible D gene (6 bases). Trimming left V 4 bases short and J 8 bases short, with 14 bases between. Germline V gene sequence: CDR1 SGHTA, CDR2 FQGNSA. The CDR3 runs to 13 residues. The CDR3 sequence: CASSSRQDGGYTF. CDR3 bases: TGTGCCAGCAGCTCTCGACAGGATGGGGGCTACACCTTC.